The 29 T cell receptor beta chains below were found in one sample sequenced in a study of OX40 agonist ivuxolimab in advanced cancers. To prepare the library, the immunoSEQ multiplex PCR assay was applied. This immuneACCESS table, as held by TCRdb, lists in-frame sequences with V and J called but not all clones. Of the missing ones, under half trace to an unresolved V gene in checked studies; the others have no known cause. For this sample the table gives around 82,000 clones, of which 88% were detected only once. Less than 0.6% of the sample is taken by the ten largest. Sequenced here: CD4+ or CD8+ T cells sorted from blood, sampled in a trial of the OX40 agonist ivuxolimab. The receptors come from an adult with an advanced solid tumor such as melanoma, head and neck, liver or kidney cancer.

The V gene is TRBV9, the J gene TRBJ2-5; D tentatively fits TRBD1 or TRBD2 (5 bases each). The V gene's germline CDR1 is SGDLS and CDR2 YYNGEE. The V and J ends lost 0 bases and 1 base respectively, with 10 bases between them. CDR3 length: 15 residues. CDR3 residues: CASSVDFGGQETQYF. The DNA of the CDR3 is TGTGCCAGCAGCGTAGATTTTGGGGGCCAAGAGACCCAGTACTTC.

This clone was counted a few times. The chain uses TRBV11-1 and TRBJ1-2; D remains unclear. The V and J ends lost 6 bases and 6 bases respectively, with 17 bases between them. The CDR3 runs to 14 residues. CDR1 SGHAT and CDR2 FQDESV come from the germline V gene (reference sequence). Written as DNA, the CDR3 is TGTGCCAGCAGTAAGGGTGTTTTGAGAGATGGCTACACCTTC. Translation: CASSKGVLRDGYTF.

V usage is TRBV7-9 and J usage is TRBJ1-1; no firm D call. There are 14 residues in the CDR3. Germline CDR1 SEHNR, CDR2 FQNEAQ (reference sequence). V lost 1 base to trimming and J lost 0 bases, with 6 bases between them. The CDR3 protein is CASSLGGMNTEAFF. CDR3 sequence (DNA): TGTGCCAGCAGCTTAGGAGGTATGAACACTGAAGCTTTCTTT.

This chain uses TRBV28 with TRBJ1-2; D not resolved. Trimming pared 5 bases from V and 4 bases from J, leaving 11 bases between. The CDR3 is 13 residues long. Germline V lookup: CDR1 MDHEN, CDR2 SYDVKM. The CDR3 sequence: CASSNGPSYGYTF. In DNA form, the CDR3 reads TGTGCCAGCAGTAACGGCCCGTCCTATGGCTACACCTTC.

The chain recombines TRBV7-7 with TRBJ2-1, with TRBD1 matching over 9 bases. The junction had 12 bases not matched to a gene; V was cut back by 5 bases and J by 7 bases. CDR1 is SSHAT and CDR2 is FNYEAQ in the germline V gene (reference sequence). The CDR3 covers 16 residues. The CDR3 loop reads CASSPSGQGIGNEQFF. CDR3 nucleotides: TGTGCCAGCAGCCCCAGTGGACAGGGGATCGGGAATGAGCAGTTCTTC.

DNA for the CDR3: TGTGCCAGCAGCTTTGACTGGGCGGGGGACACTGAAGCTTTCTTT. This codes for CASSFDWAGDTEAFF. The rearrangement links TRBV5-5 to TRBJ1-1; tentatively, D is TRBD1 (5 bases). The CDR3 is 15 amino acids. Trimming left V 2 bases short and J 3 bases short, with 14 bases between. Per the germline V gene, CDR1 is SGHKS and CDR2 is YYEKEE (reference sequence).

This clone was seen only a few times. The genes are TRBV5-1 and TRBJ2-2; no definite D call. The CDR3 is 14 amino acids. Trimming pared 4 bases from V and 0 bases from J, leaving 7 bases between. From germline, CDR1 is SGHRS and CDR2 YFSETQ. CDR3 coding DNA: TGCGCCAGCAGCCCCGTGGCGAACACCGGGGAGCTGTTTTTT. It translates to CASSPVANTGELFF.

The chain recombines TRBV7-2 with TRBJ2-7; maybe TRBD2 (6 bases). Trimming removed 2 bases from V and 3 bases from J, with 14 bases in between. CDR1 is SGHTA, CDR2 FQGNSA, per germline. This CDR3 is built from 15 residues. CDR3 in DNA: TGTGCCAGCAGCTTACTACCGGGACTTATCTACGAGCAGTACTTC. It translates to CASSLLPGLIYEQYF.

The rearrangement joins TRBV9 to TRBJ1-2; 8 bases fit TRBD1. The CDR3 contains 16 residues. J lost 0 bases, V lost 0 bases, and 4 bases had no gene match. CDR1 and CDR2 from the germline V gene are SGDLS and YYNGEE. CDR3 in amino acids: CASSVGGQASNYGYTF. CDR3 bases: TGTGCCAGCAGCGTAGGGGGACAGGCCTCTAACTATGGCTACACCTTC.

The rearrangement uses TRBV6-6 and TRBJ2-7; no clear D gene. CDR3 length: 14 amino acids. Germline V gives CDR1 MNHNY, CDR2 SVGAGI (reference sequence). Trimming shortened V by 6 bases and J by 6 bases, and 18 bases separated the two germline ends. In DNA form, the CDR3 reads TGTGCCAGCAGGCCGACCGGTCGGTTAGGCGAGCAGTACTTC. Translating it yields CASRPTGRLGEQYF.

The CDR3 is CAGGGQNIQYF. CDR3 coding DNA: TGTGCCGGGGGGGGCCAAAACATTCAGTACTTC. This chain uses TRBV6-1 with TRBJ2-4, with D possibly matching TRBD2 (7 bases). The germline CDR1 and CDR2 sequences are MNHNS and SASEGT. The V end lost 11 bases, the J end lost 5 bases, and 10 bases lay between the germline ends. The CDR3 consists of 11 residues.

V gene TRBV6-4 combines with J gene TRBJ2-3, with 9 nucleotides matching TRBD1. Germline V gene data show CDR1 as MRHNA and CDR2 as SNTAGT. Trimming removed 4 bases from V and 6 bases from J; junction bases left unmatched: 2. This CDR3 has 13 residues. CDR3 in DNA: TGTGCCAGCAGTGCGGACAGGGGTGATACGCAGTATTTT. Protein product: CASSADRGDTQYF.

The sample holds a few counts of this clone. This chain joins TRBV25-1 and TRBJ2-5; D may be TRBD1 or TRBD2 (5 bases each). Deletions cut 0 bases from V and 4 bases from J, with 6 bases between. CDR1 is MGHDK and CDR2 is SYGVNS in the germline V gene. CDR3 size: 13 residues. The CDR3 reads CASSEYGGETQYF. As DNA, the CDR3 is TGTGCCAGCAGTGAATATGGGGGAGAGACCCAGTACTTC.

This clone was seen a handful of times. The chain links TRBV28 to TRBJ1-5; the D is unclear. V was pared by 2 bases and J by 0 bases, with 8 bases between. CDR1 MDHEN and CDR2 SYDVKM come from the germline V gene. The CDR3 totals 15 residues. CDR3 sequence reads: CASSLTTPSNQPQHF. The CDR3 DNA reads as TGTGCCAGCAGTTTAACTACACCTAGCAATCAGCCCCAGCATTTT.

This clone was detected only once. The gene calls are TRBV4-3 and TRBJ2-6; D might be TRBD1 (6 bases). The V gene lost 4 bases and the J gene lost 0 bases, with 10 bases spanning the gap. Germline lookup yields CDR1 LGHNA and CDR2 YSLEER. The CDR3 spans 16 residues. The CDR3 loop is CASSRQADSGANVLTF. As DNA, the CDR3 is TGCGCCAGCAGCCGACAGGCAGACTCTGGGGCCAACGTCCTGACTTTC.

This rearrangement joins TRBV7-2 to TRBJ2-5, with TRBD2 matching over 8 bases. The CDR3 has 14 amino acids. V shed 6 bases, J shed 9 bases, and the junction held 12 bases outside the gene matches. Per germline, CDR1 SGHTA and CDR2 FQGNSA. CDR3: CASRLEPGLVAQYF. CDR3 coding DNA: TGTGCCAGCAGACTCGAGCCGGGACTAGTCGCCCAGTACTTC.

CDR3 in DNA: TGCGCCAGCGCGTCCGGTCCAACTAATGAAAAACTGTTTTTT. Translated: CASASGPTNEKLFF. V and J are TRBV5-1 and TRBJ1-4; D call uncertain. Trimming shortened V by 7 bases and J by 0 bases, and 10 bases separated the two germline ends. Germline-derived CDR1 and CDR2 are SGHRS and YFSETQ. The CDR3 length is 14 residues.

The chain is built from TRBV19 and TRBJ1-2, with TRBD1 matching over 8 bases. The junction had 12 bases not matched to a gene; V was cut back by 6 bases and J by 3 bases. The CDR3 has 16 residues. Germline V gene lookup returns CDR1 LNHDA and CDR2 SQIVND (reference sequence). DNA of the CDR3: TGTGCCAGTAGGGGACAGGCGTCTCCCGCGGACTATGGCTACACCTTC. Translating it yields CASRGQASPADYGYTF.

DNA for the CDR3: TGTGCCAGCAGCCCAGACAGGTGGGTTCAGCCCCAGCATTTT. Its protein is CASSPDRWVQPQHF. The chain couples TRBV7-2 to TRBJ1-5; D possibly corresponds to TRBD1 (6 bases). The CDR3 runs to 14 residues. Trimming left V 5 bases short and J 6 bases short, with 14 bases between. Germline CDR1 reads SGHTA; CDR2 reads FQGNSA.

This chain links TRBV7-9 with TRBJ1-4; TRBD1 matches 12 bases. Germline V CDR1 and CDR2: SEHNR, FQNEAQ (reference sequence). This CDR3 has 18 residues. J was trimmed by 2 bases and V by 3 bases; bases with no gene match: 7. The CDR3 loop reads CASSFGTGGVATNEKLFF. CDR3 nucleotides: TGTGCCAGCAGCTTTGGGACAGGGGGCGTCGCTACTAATGAAAAACTGTTTTTT.

The rearrangement links TRBV5-5 to TRBJ2-7; 8 nucleotides align to TRBD1. CDR3 size: 13 residues. Germline values: CDR1 SGHKS, CDR2 YYEKEE (reference sequence). V lost 4 bases to trimming and J lost 3 bases; unmatched junction nucleotides: 3. The CDR3 DNA reads as TGTGCCAGCAGCCAAGACAGGGGCTACGAGCAGTACTTC. This encodes CASSQDRGYEQYF.

V gene TRBV11-2 combines with J gene TRBJ2-1; perhaps TRBD2 as D (7 bases). Trimming took off 5 bases at V and 8 bases at J, with 19 bases between the two ends. Germline loops: CDR1 SGHAT, CDR2 FQNNGV. The CDR3 is 15 residues long. The CDR3 nucleotides read TGTGCCAGCAGCGTACCAGTGGGGGGGCACGATGAGCAGTTCTTC. Translation: CASSVPVGGHDEQFF. The full variable domain, its missing parts supplied by reference TRBV11-2 and TRBJ2-1, is EAGVAQSPRYKIIEKRQSVAFWCNPISGHATLYWYQQILGQGPKLLIQFQNNGVVDDSQLPKDRFSAERLKGVDSTLKIQPAKLEDSAVYLCASSVPVGGHDEQFFGPGTRLTVL.

This clone was counted between two and nine times. The genes are TRBV7-6 and TRBJ1-1; a weak D match, TRBD1 (6 bases). This CDR3 region has 17 residues. CDR1 is SGHVS and CDR2 is FNYEAQ in the germline V gene. Trimming stripped 5 bases from V and 0 bases from J, with 19 bases between. This chain's CDR3 is CASSPRGGRGMNTEAFF. The CDR3 DNA sequence: TGTGCCAGCAGCCCCCGCGGGGGGCGGGGGATGAACACTGAAGCTTTCTTT.

This clone was seen a handful of times. The chain carries TRBV5-5 and TRBJ1-6; 8 bases match TRBD1. Looked up from germline, CDR1 is SGHKS and CDR2 is YYEKEE (reference sequence). The CDR3 covers 15 residues. Unmatched junction bases numbered 7, after V lost 6 bases and J lost 5 bases. Here the CDR3 reads CASTPRTGNNSPLHF. CDR3 nucleotide sequence: TGTGCCAGCACTCCCAGGACAGGGAATAATTCACCCCTCCACTTT.

This clone turned up a few times. The V call is TRBV9, the J call TRBJ2-4, with TRBD2 matching 15 bases. The CDR3 length is 16 residues. From germline, CDR1 is SGDLS and CDR2 YYNGEE. The junction had 2 bases not matched to a gene; V was cut back by 0 bases and J by 7 bases. The CDR3 nucleotides are TGTGCCAGCAGCGTAGGAGGGACTAGCGGGGGGAACATTCAGTACTTC. This encodes CASSVGGTSGGNIQYF.

This rearrangement joins TRBV7-2 to TRBJ2-7, with 10 positions matching TRBD1. V lost 5 bases, J lost 1 base, and 11 bases stayed unmatched. The CDR3 has 17 amino acids. Germline V CDR1 and CDR2: SGHTA, FQGNSA. CDR3 residues: CASSLGLDRGISYEQYF. The CDR3 nucleotides are TGTGCCAGCAGCCTGGGATTGGACAGGGGGATTTCCTACGAGCAGTACTTC.

The chain recombines TRBV7-2 with TRBJ2-5; maybe TRBD2 (6 bases). CDR1 is SGHTA, CDR2 FQGNSA, per germline. CDR3 length: 13 residues. Trimming stripped 2 bases from V and 4 bases from J, with 8 bases between. The CDR3 nucleotides are TGTGCCAGCAGCTTAATCGGGGGAGAGACCCAGTACTTC. This encodes CASSLIGGETQYF.

This chain links TRBV7-2 with TRBJ2-5, with D hard to call. Trimming shortened V by 4 bases and J by 5 bases, and 11 bases separated the two germline ends. This CDR3 contains 13 residues. CDR1 and CDR2 (germline): SGHTA, FQGNSA. This CDR3 is CASSSPGVETQYF. CDR3 sequence (DNA): TGTGCCAGCAGCTCCCCGGGTGTGGAGACCCAGTACTTC.

This sequence joins TRBV5-5 and TRBJ1-4; 7 bases map to TRBD1. This CDR3 region has 14 residues. After removal of 4 bases from V and 7 bases from J, the junction contained 7 bases not matched to a gene. Per the germline V gene, CDR1 is SGHKS and CDR2 is YYEKEE (reference sequence). CDR3 protein: CASSPTGEGEKLFF. The CDR3 bases are TGTGCCAGCAGCCCCACAGGGGAAGGTGAAAAACTGTTTTTT. The variable domain in full, completed from reference TRBV5-5 and TRBJ1-4, reads DAGVTQSPTHLIKTRGQQVTLRCSPISGHKSVSWYQQVLGQGPQFIFQYYEKEERGRGNFPDRFSARQFPNYSSELNVNALLLGDSALYLCASSPTGEGEKLFFGSGTQLSVL.